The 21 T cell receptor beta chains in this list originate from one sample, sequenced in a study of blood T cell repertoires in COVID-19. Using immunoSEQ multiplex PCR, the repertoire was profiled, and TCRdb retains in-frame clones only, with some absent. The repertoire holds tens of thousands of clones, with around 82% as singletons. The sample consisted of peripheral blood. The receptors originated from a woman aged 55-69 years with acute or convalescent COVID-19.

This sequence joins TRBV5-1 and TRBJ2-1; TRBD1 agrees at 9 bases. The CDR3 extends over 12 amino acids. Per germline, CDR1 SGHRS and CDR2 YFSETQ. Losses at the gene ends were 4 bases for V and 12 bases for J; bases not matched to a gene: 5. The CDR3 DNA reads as TGCGCCAGCAGCGTGACAGGGGGTGGGCAGTTCTTC. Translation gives CASSVTGGGQFF.

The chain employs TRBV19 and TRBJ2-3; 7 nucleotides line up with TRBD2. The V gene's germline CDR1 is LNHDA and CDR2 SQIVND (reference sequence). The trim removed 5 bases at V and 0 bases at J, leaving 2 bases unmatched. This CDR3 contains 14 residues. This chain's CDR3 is CASSAGESTDTQYF. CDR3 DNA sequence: TGTGCCAGTAGTGCGGGGGAGAGCACAGATACGCAGTATTTT.

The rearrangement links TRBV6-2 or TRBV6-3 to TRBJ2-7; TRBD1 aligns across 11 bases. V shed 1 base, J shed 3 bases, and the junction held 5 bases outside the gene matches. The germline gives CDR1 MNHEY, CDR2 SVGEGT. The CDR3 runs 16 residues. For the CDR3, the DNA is TGTGCCAGCAGTTACTACCCGGGACAGGGGGTCTACGAGCAGTACTTC. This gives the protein CASSYYPGQGVYEQYF.

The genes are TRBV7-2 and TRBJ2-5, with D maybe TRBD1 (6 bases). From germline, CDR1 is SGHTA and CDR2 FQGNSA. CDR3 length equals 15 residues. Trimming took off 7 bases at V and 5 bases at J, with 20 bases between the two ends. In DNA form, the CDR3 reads TGTGCCAGCACCCACAAGCAAGGGGGTCGGGAGACCCAGTACTTC. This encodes CASTHKQGGRETQYF.

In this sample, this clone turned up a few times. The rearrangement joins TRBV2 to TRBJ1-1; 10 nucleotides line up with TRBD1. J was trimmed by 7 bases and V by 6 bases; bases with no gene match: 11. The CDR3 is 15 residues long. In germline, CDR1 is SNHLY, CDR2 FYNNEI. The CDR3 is CASRATTGGMFEAFF. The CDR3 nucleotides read TGTGCCAGCAGAGCAACGACAGGGGGCATGTTTGAAGCTTTCTTT.

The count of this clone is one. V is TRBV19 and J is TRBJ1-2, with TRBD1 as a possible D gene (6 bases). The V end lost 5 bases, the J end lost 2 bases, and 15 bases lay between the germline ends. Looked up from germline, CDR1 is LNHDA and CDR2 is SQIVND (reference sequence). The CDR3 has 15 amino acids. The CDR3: CASSVGAQLNYGYTF. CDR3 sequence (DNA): TGTGCCAGTAGTGTGGGGGCTCAACTCAACTATGGCTACACCTTC.

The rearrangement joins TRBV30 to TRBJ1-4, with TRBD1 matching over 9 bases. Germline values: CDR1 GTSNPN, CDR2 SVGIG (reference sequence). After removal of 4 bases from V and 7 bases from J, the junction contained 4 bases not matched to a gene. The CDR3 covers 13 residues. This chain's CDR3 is CAWTGQGGEKLFF. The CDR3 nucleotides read TGTGCCTGGACGGGACAGGGAGGTGAAAAACTGTTTTTT.

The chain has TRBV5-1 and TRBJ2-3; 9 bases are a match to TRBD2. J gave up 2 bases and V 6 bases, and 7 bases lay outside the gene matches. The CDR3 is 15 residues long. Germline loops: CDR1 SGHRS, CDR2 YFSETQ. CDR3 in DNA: TGCGCCAGCAACCGCGGGGGGGCTACCACAGATACGCAGTATTTT. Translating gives CASNRGGATTDTQYF.

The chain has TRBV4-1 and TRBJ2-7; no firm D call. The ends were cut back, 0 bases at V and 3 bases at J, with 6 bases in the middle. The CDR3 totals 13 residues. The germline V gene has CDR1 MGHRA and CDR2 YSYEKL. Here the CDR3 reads CASSQESVYEQYF. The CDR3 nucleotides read TGCGCCAGCAGCCAAGAAAGCGTCTACGAGCAGTACTTC.

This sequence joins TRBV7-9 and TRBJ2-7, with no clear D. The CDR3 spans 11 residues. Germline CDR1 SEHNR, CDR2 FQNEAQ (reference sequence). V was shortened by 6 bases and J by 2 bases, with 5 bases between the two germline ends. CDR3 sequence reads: CASSFTYEQYF. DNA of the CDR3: TGTGCCAGCAGTTTCACCTACGAGCAGTACTTC.

The CDR3 reads CASSVGGVGSEAFF. The CDR3 bases are TGTGCCAGCAGCGTGGGAGGAGTCGGGTCTGAAGCTTTCTTT. The chain combines TRBV9 with TRBJ1-1; no firm D call. V was shortened by 2 bases and J by 6 bases, with 14 bases between the two germline ends. The CDR3 totals 14 residues. Germline-derived CDR1 and CDR2 are SGDLS and YYNGEE.

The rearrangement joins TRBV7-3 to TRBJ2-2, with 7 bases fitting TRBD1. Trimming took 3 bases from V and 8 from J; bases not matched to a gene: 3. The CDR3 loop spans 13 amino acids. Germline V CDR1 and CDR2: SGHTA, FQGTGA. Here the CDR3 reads CASSFTGAGELFF. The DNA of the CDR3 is TGTGCCAGCAGCTTTACAGGGGCGGGGGAGCTGTTTTTT.

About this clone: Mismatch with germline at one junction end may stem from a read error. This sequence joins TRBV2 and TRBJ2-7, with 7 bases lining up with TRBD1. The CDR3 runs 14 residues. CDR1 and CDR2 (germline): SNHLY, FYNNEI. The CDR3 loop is CASGDRVMAYEQYF. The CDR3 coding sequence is TGTGCCAGCGGTGACAGGGTTATGGCCTACGAGCAGTACTTC.

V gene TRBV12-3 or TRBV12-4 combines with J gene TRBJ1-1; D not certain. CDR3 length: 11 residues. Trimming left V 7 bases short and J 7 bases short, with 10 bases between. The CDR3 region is CASTLAGEAFF. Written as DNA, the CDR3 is TGTGCCAGCACATTGGCGGGTGAAGCTTTCTTT.

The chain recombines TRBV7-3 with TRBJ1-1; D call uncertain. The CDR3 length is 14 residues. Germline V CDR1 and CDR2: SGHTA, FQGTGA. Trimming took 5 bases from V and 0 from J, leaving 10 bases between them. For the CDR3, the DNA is TGTGCCAGCAGCCCAGGACTACTGAACACTGAAGCTTTCTTT. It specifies CASSPGLLNTEAFF.

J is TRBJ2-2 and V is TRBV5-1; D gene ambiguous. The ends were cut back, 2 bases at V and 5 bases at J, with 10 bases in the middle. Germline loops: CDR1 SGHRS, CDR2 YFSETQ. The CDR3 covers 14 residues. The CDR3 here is CASSFNGVTGELFF. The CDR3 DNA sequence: TGCGCCAGCAGCTTCAACGGTGTGACCGGGGAGCTGTTTTTT.

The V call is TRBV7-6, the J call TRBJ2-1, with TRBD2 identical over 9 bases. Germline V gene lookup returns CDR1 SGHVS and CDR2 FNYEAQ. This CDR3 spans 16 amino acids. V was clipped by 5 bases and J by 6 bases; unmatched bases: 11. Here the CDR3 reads CASSPRRGGGANEQFF. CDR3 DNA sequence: TGTGCCAGCAGCCCAAGGAGGGGCGGGGGGGCCAATGAGCAGTTCTTC.

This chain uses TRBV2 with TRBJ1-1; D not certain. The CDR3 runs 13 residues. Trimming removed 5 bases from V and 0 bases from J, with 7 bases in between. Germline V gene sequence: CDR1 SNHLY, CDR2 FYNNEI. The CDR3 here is CASSQYMNTEAFF. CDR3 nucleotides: TGTGCCAGCAGTCAGTACATGAACACTGAAGCTTTCTTT.

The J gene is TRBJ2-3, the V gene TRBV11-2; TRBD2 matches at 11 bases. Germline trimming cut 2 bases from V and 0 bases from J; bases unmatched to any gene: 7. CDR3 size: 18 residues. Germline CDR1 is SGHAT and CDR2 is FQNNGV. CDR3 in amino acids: CASSLMVAGGGSTDTQYF. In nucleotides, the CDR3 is TGTGCCAGCAGCTTAATGGTAGCGGGGGGGGGTAGCACAGATACGCAGTATTTT.

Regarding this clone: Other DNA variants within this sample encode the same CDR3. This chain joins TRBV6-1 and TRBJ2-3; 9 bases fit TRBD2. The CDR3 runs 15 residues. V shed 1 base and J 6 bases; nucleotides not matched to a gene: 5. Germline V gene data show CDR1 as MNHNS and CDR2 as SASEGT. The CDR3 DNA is TGTGCCAGCAGTGAAGAGGGCGGGGGGGCCGATACGCAGTATTTT. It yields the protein CASSEEGGGADTQYF.

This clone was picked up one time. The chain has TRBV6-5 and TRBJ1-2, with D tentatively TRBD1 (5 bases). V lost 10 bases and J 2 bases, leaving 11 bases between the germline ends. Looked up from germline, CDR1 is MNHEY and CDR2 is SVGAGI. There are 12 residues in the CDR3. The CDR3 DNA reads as TGTGCCATTCCGGGACTGAACTATGGCTACACCTTC. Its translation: CAIPGLNYGYTF.